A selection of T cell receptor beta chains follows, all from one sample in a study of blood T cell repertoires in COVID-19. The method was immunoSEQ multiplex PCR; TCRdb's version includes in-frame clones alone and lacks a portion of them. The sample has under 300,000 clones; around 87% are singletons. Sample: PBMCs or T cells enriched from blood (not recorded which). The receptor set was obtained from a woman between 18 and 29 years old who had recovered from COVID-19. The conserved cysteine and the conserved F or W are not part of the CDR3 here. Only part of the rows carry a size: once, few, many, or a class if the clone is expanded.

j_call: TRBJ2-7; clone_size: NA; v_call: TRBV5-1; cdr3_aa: ASSLLSLGTGSSEQY
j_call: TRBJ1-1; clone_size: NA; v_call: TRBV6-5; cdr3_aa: ASSLGRTVEAF
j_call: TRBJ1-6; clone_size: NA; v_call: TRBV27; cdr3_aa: ASSLLRDKNSPLH
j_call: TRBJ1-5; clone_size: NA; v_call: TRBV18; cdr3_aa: ASSPNKDSPGYSNQPQH
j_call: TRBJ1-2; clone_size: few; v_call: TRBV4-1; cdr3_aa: ASSQTTGGVYGYT
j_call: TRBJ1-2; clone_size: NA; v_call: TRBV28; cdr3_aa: ASSLLGLGTESPNYGYT
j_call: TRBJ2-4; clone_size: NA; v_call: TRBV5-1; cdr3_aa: ASGPGYEAKNIQY
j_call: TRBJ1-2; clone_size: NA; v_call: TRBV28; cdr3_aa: ASSSTENYGYT
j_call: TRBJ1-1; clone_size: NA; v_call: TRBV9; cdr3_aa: ASSPDGGRDDTEAF
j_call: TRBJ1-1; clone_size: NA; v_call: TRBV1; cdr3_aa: TRLTGFNFGEAF
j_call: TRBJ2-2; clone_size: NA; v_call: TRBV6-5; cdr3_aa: ASSLTGSNTGELF
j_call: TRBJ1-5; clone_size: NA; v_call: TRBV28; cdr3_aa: ASTGKYSNQPQH
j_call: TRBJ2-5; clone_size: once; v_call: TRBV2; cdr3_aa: ASSQKTQY
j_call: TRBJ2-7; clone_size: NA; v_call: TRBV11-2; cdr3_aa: ASRRGNFDDYEQY
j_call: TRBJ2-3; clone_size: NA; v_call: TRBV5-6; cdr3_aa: ASSRQALVRGVPDTQY
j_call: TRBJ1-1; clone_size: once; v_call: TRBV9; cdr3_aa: ASSPTTLNTEAF
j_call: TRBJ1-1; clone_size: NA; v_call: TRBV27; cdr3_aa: ASLRPGTGVTEAF
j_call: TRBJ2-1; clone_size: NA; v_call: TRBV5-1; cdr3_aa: ASSRQGDNEQF
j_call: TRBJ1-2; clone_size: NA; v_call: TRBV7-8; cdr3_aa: APDRVDDGYT
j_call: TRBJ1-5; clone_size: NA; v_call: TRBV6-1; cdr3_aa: ASSEIGSPTAQH
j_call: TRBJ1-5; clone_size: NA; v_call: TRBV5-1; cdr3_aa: ASSRTGEQPQH
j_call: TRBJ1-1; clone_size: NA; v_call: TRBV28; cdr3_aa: ASSLRQDLNTEAF
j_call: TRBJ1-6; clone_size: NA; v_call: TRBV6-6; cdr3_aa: ASSYDRINSPLH
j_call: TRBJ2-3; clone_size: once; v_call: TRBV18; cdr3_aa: ASSAQGRSTDTQY
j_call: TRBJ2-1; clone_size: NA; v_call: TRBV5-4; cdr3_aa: ASSLSSGSYNEQF
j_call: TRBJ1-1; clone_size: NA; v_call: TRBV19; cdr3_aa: ASSQQVNTEAF
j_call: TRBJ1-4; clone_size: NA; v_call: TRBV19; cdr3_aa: ASSIGTGLRKEKLF
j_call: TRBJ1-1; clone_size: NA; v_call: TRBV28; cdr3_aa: ASSLLGQGREENTEAF
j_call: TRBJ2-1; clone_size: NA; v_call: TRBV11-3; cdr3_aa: ASSLSEYNEQF